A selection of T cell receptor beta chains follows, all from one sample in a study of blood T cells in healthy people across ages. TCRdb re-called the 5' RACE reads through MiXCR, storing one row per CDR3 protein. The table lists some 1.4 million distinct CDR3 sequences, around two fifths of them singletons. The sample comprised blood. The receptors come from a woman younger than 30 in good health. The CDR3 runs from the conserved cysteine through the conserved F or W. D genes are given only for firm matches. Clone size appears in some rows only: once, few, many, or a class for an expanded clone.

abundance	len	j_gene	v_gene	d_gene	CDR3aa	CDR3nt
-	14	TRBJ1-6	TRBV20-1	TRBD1	CSAILTGGNSPLHF	TGCAGCGCTATTCTAACAGGGGGAAATTCACCCCTCCACTTT
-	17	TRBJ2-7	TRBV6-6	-	CASSLAPSGTVAYEQYF	TGTGCCAGCAGTTTAGCTCCTTCCGGGACTGTGGCCTACGAGCAGTACTTC
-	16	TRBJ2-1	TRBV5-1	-	CASSLTTGFAYNEQFF	TGCGCCAGCAGCCTTACTACAGGGTTCGCCTACAATGAGCAGTTCTTC
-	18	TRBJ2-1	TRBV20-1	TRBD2	CSARPQSGGSGKGNEQFF	TGCAGTGCTAGACCCCAAAGCGGGGGTAGCGGGAAGGGCAATGAGCAGTTCTTC
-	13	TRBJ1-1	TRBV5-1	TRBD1	CASSPTGETEAFF	TGCGCCAGCAGCCCGACAGGGGAAACTGAAGCTTTCTTT
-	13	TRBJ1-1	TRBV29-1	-	CSVEDSPNTEAFF	TGCAGCGTTGAAGACAGCCCAAACACTGAAGCTTTCTTT
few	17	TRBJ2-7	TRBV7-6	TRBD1	CASSLGVGQGAYNEQYF	TGTGCCAGCAGCTTAGGGGTGGGACAGGGGGCCTACAATGAGCAGTACTTC
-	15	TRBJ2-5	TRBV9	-	CASSVEGSKQETQYF	TGTGCCAGCAGCGTAGAGGGGAGCAAACAAGAGACCCAGTACTTC
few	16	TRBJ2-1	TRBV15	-	CATSRDYGGFYNEQFF	TGTGCCACCAGCAGAGATTATGGGGGGTTCTACAATGAGCAGTTCTTC
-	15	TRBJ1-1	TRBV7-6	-	CASSLAWPLNTEAFF	TGTGCCAGCAGCTTAGCGTGGCCGTTGAACACTGAAGCTTTCTTT
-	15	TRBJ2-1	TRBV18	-	CASSPPGHPYNEQFF	TGTGCCAGCTCACCTCCCGGACATCCCTACAATGAGCAGTTCTTC
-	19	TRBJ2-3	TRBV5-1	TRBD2	CASSLGILAGALSTDTQYF	TGCGCCAGCAGCTTGGGGATACTAGCGGGGGCCCTCTCCACAGATACGCAGTATTTT
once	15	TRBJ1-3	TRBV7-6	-	CASSLGASSGNTIYF	TGTGCCAGCAGCTTAGGTGCCAGCTCTGGAAACACCATATATTTT
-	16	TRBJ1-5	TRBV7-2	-	CASSLERDYSNQPQHF	TGTGCCAGCAGCTTAGAGAGAGATTATAGCAATCAGCCCCAGCATTTT
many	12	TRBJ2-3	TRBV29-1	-	CSVRTSTDTQYF	TGCAGCGTTCGGACCAGCACAGATACGCAGTATTTT
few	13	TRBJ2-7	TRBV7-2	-	CASSPRFTYEQYF	TGTGCCAGCAGCCCCAGGTTCACCTACGAGCAGTACTTC
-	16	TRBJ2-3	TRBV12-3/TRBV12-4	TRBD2	CASSPIGLAGADTQYF	TGTGCCAGCAGTCCAATAGGACTAGCGGGTGCGGATACGCAGTATTTT
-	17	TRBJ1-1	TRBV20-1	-	CSARGGYGWSGPHETFF	TGCAGTGCTAGAGGAGGCTATGGATGGTCGGGACCCCATGAAACTTTCTTT
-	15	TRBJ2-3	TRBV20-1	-	CSAGKGAGDTDTQYF	TGCAGTGCCGGCAAAGGGGCCGGGGACACAGATACGCAGTATTTT
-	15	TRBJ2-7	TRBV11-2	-	CASSPRRDPAYEQYF	TGTGCCAGCAGCCCTCGCCGGGACCCAGCCTACGAGCAGTACTTC
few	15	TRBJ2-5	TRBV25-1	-	CASSDSRHVRETQYF	TGTGCCAGCAGTGATTCCCGGCATGTGAGGGAGACCCAGTACTTC
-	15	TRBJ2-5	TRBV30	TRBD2	CAWSKGKSGSSEQYF	TGTGCCTGGAGTAAAGGGAAAAGCGGGAGCTCCGAACAGTACTTC
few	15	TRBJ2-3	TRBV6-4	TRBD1	CASSEGGTGADTQYF	TGTGCCAGCAGTGAGGGCGGGACAGGGGCAGATACGCAGTATTTT
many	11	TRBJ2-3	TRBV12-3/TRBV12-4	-	CASSTADTQYF	TGTGCCAGCAGCACCGCAGATACGCAGTATTTT
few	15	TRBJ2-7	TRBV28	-	CASSLGGAPIYEQYF	TGTGCCAGCAGCCTTGGGGGGGCTCCGATCTACGAGCAGTACTTC
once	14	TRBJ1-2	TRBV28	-	CASSPRTETDGYTF	TGTGCCAGCAGTCCTAGGACAGAAACGGACGGCTACACCTTC
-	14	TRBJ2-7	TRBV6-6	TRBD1	CASSYSTGLYEQYF	TGTGCCAGCAGTTACTCGACAGGGTTATACGAGCAGTACTTC
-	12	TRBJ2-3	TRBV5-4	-	CASTMGTDTQYF	TGTGCCAGCACGATGGGCACAGATACGCAGTATTTT
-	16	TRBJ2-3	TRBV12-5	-	CASPSRLVLGTDTQYF	TGTGCTAGTCCCTCTCGACTAGTTCTGGGCACAGATACGCAGTATTTT
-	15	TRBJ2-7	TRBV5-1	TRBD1	CASSRTGTGEDEQYF	TGCGCCAGCAGCCGTACCGGGACAGGGGAGGACGAGCAGTACTTC
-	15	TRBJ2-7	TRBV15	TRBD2	CATNERGAASYEQYF	TGTGCCACCAACGAGCGGGGGGCCGCATCCTACGAGCAGTACTTC
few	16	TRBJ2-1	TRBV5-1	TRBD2	CASSSPSGYSYNEQFF	TGCGCCAGCAGCAGCCCTAGCGGTTACTCCTACAATGAGCAGTTCTTC
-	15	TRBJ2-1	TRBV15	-	CATSSRRKNINEQFF	TGTGCCACCAGCTCCCGCAGGAAGAATATCAATGAGCAGTTCTTC
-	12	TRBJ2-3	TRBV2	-	CASRAESDTQYF	TGTGCCAGCAGGGCCGAGTCAGATACGCAGTATTTT
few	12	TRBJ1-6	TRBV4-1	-	CASSQDNSPLHF	TGTGCCAGCAGCCAAGACAATTCACCCCTCCACTTT
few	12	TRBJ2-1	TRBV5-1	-	CASSLAVGAQFF	TGCGCCAGCAGCTTGGCTGTGGGGGCGCAGTTCTTC
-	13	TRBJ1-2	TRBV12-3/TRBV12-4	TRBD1	CASSRGLSYDYTF	TGTGCCAGCAGTAGGGGGCTCAGCTATGACTACACCTTC
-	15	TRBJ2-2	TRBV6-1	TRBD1	CATQGTGGWTGELFF	TGTGCCACCCAAGGGACAGGGGGGTGGACCGGGGAGCTGTTTTTT
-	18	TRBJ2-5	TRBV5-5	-	CASSSQPGGWQPKETQYF	TGTGCCAGCAGCTCGCAGCCCGGCGGTTGGCAGCCGAAAGAGACCCAGTACTTC